A selection of T cell receptor beta chains follows, all from one sample in a study of CD8+ T cells in alopecia areata. The method was immunoSEQ multiplex PCR; TCRdb's version includes in-frame clones alone and lacks a portion of them. The sample includes approximately 98,000 clones, approximately 63% of them seen just once. Material for sequencing was CD8+ T cells sorted from blood. Receptors were obtained from a human donor in good health. CDR3s include the opening cysteine and the closing phenylalanine or tryptophan. D genes are given only for firm matches. Size is stated for part of the rows, as once, few or many counts, or as a class when the clone is expanded.

v_call	clone_size	j_call	d_call	cdr3_aa	cdr3_nt
TRBV19	-	TRBJ1-1	-	CASSIGLARKRNTEAFF	TGTGCCAGTAGTATCGGGTTGGCAAGAAAAAGGAACACTGAAGCTTTCTTT
TRBV13	few	TRBJ2-1	-	CASEGRAWRNEQFF	TGTGCCAGCGAGGGACGGGCCTGGAGGAATGAGCAGTTCTTC
TRBV29-1	-	TRBJ2-7	TRBD2	CSVEGIAGEAYEQYF	TGCAGCGTTGAAGGCATAGCGGGGGAAGCCTACGAGCAGTACTTC
TRBV4-1	few	TRBJ2-5	-	CASSQERFGSPHQETQYF	TGCGCCAGCAGCCAAGAGAGGTTCGGTAGCCCCCACCAAGAGACCCAGTACTTC
TRBV4-2	few	TRBJ2-1	-	CASSGGRPDSEQFF	TGTGCCAGCAGCGGGGGTCGCCCCGACAGTGAGCAGTTCTTC
TRBV29-1	few	TRBJ1-1	-	CSVAPAGQDTEAFF	TGCAGCGTTGCCCCAGCAGGGCAGGACACTGAAGCTTTCTTT
TRBV15	-	TRBJ2-3	TRBD2	CATSRNQFGGAIDTQYF	TGTGCCACCAGCAGAAACCAATTCGGGGGGGCCATAGATACGCAGTATTTT
TRBV20-1	-	TRBJ2-5	-	CSARFRGLQYF	TGCAGTGCTAGATTCCGAGGGCTTCAGTACTTC
TRBV7-9	-	TRBJ2-7	TRBD1	CASSLMTGGHEQYF	TGTGCCAGCAGCTTAATGACAGGGGGCCACGAGCAGTACTTC
TRBV5-1	-	TRBJ2-1	TRBD2	CASSSLAIPGLVVYEQFF	TGCGCCAGCAGCTCCCTTGCAATTCCGGGACTAGTGGTCTATGAGCAGTTCTTC
TRBV28	few	TRBJ2-7	-	CASSHSGFYEQYF	TGTGCCAGCAGCCACTCAGGGTTCTACGAGCAGTACTTC
TRBV28	few	TRBJ2-7	TRBD1	CASSPRTGFDYEQYF	TGTGCCAGCAGTCCTCGGACAGGGTTCGACTACGAGCAGTACTTC
TRBV5-6	-	TRBJ2-7	TRBD2	CASSHRWASGAYEQYF	TGTGCCAGCAGTCACAGGTGGGCTAGCGGCGCCTACGAGCAGTACTTC
TRBV3-1/TRBV3-2	-	TRBJ2-7	-	CASSREQYF	TGTGCCAGCAGCCGGGAGCAGTACTTC
TRBV5-1	once	TRBJ2-1	-	CASSLERYRALGNEQFF	TGCGCCAGCAGCTTGGAAAGGTACAGGGCGCTTGGGAATGAGCAGTTCTTC
TRBV4-2	-	TRBJ2-3	TRBD2	CASSQDLDPSGVTDTQYF	TGTGCCAGCAGCCAAGACCTTGACCCTAGCGGGGTGACAGATACGCAGTATTTT
TRBV5-6	once	TRBJ1-1	-	CASSFRVTEAFF	TGTGCCAGCAGCTTCAGGGTCACTGAAGCTTTCTTT
TRBV7-2	-	TRBJ1-3	-	CASSRPSFGDTIYF	TGTGCCAGCAGCCGACCTAGCTTTGGGGACACCATATATTTT
TRBV5-6	-	TRBJ2-7	-	CASSLGSSYEQYF	TGTGCCAGCAGCTTGGGCAGCTCCTACGAGCAGTACTTC
TRBV29-1	-	TRBJ2-7	-	CSVVHAYEQYF	TGCAGCGTTGTTCACGCCTACGAGCAGTACTTC
TRBV2	-	TRBJ2-3	-	CASSAYGDTQYF	TGTGCCAGCAGTGCCTATGGAGATACGCAGTATTTT
TRBV7-2	-	TRBJ2-3	TRBD2	CASSHISGGARTDTQYF	TGTGCCAGCAGCCACATTAGCGGGGGGGCTCGGACAGATACGCAGTATTTT
TRBV25-1	-	TRBJ2-1	-	CASSEWGDNEQFF	TGTGCCAGCAGTGAATGGGGGGACAATGAGCAGTTCTTC
TRBV7-9	once	TRBJ1-2	-	CASRSITPDGYTF	TGTGCCAGCAGATCAATTACACCGGATGGCTACACCTTC
TRBV29-1	few	TRBJ2-7	-	CSVESERGYEQYF	TGCAGCGTTGAATCCGAACGGGGCTACGAGCAGTACTTC
TRBV29-1	-	TRBJ1-4	-	CSASPTGLNEKLFF	TGCAGCGCCAGCCCCACAGGGCTTAATGAAAAACTGTTTTTT
TRBV28	-	TRBJ2-7	-	CASSLEDGVLTYEQYF	TGTGCCAGCAGCCTTGAGGACGGCGTCTTAACCTACGAGCAGTACTTC
TRBV28	-	TRBJ1-4	TRBD1	CASSSLTGLNEKLFF	TGTGCCAGCAGTTCCCTGACAGGGCTTAATGAAAAACTGTTTTTT
TRBV2	-	TRBJ2-1	TRBD2	CASSPEAGGYSSYNEQFF	TGTGCCAGCAGCCCCGAGGCGGGGGGCTATAGCTCCTACAATGAGCAGTTCTTC
TRBV7-9	-	TRBJ2-3	TRBD1	CASSLAQGARDTQYF	TGTGCCAGCAGCTTAGCCCAGGGGGCAAGAGATACGCAGTATTTT
TRBV2	-	TRBJ2-1	-	CASSTVSSYNEQFF	TGTGCCAGCAGTACGGTGAGCTCCTACAATGAGCAGTTCTTC
TRBV18	few	TRBJ2-5	TRBD1	CASSASGTAQETQYF	TGTGCCAGCTCGGCCTCCGGGACAGCTCAAGAGACCCAGTACTTC
TRBV19	-	TRBJ2-1	-	CASSPGGGYIYNEQFF	TGTGCCAGTAGTCCCGGAGGGGGTTACATATACAATGAGCAGTTCTTC
TRBV7-9	-	TRBJ2-7	TRBD2	CASSLNGGIEQYF	TGTGCCAGCAGCTTAAACGGGGGGATCGAGCAGTACTTC
TRBV5-1	once	TRBJ2-1	-	CASSLGVSPIDNEQFF	TGCGCCAGCAGCTTGGGTGTCTCTCCCATCGACAATGAGCAGTTCTTC
TRBV4-3	once	TRBJ1-4	-	CASSQRSRGPWANEKLFF	TGCGCCAGCAGCCAGCGATCCAGGGGCCCCTGGGCTAATGAAAAACTGTTTTTT
TRBV29-1	-	TRBJ2-5	-	CSVEDRGLEETQYF	TGCAGCGTTGAAGATCGCGGGCTGGAGGAGACCCAGTACTTC
TRBV11-2	-	TRBJ2-1	-	CASSLLIGQGSSYNEQFF	TGTGCCAGCAGCTTACTCATCGGGCAGGGAAGCTCCTACAATGAGCAGTTCTTC
TRBV5-6	few	TRBJ1-4	TRBD1	CASSFGQGNEKLFF	TGTGCCAGCAGCTTCGGACAGGGAAACGAAAAACTGTTTTTT
TRBV5-1	-	TRBJ2-3	TRBD1	CASSDLDRDATDTQYF	TGCGCCAGCAGCGACCTCGACAGGGACGCGACAGATACGCAGTATTTT
TRBV7-9	-	TRBJ2-3	-	CASSSVITGPDTDTQYF	TGTGCCAGCAGCTCCGTAATAACAGGGCCTGACACAGATACGCAGTATTTT
TRBV5-1	-	TRBJ2-4	-	CASSLVSEGAKNIQYF	TGCGCCAGCAGCTTGGTGTCCGAGGGGGCCAAAAACATTCAGTACTTC